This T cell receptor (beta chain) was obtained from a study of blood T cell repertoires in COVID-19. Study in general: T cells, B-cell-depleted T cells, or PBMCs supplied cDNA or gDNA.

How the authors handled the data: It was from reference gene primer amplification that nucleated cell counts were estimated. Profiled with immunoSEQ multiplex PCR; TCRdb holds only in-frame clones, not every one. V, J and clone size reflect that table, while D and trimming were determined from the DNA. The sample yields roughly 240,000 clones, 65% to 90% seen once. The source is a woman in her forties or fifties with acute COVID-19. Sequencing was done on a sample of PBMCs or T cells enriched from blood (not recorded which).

CDR3 bases: TGTGCCAGCCAACAGGACAGGCCAAACTATGGCTACACCTTC. This encodes CASQQDRPNYGYTF. The V call is TRBV2, the J call TRBJ1-2; TRBD1 matches at 7 bases. With V trimmed by 8 bases and J by 2 bases, 8 bases remained unmatched. The CDR3 length is 14 residues. Germline V gives CDR1 SNHLY, CDR2 FYNNEI.